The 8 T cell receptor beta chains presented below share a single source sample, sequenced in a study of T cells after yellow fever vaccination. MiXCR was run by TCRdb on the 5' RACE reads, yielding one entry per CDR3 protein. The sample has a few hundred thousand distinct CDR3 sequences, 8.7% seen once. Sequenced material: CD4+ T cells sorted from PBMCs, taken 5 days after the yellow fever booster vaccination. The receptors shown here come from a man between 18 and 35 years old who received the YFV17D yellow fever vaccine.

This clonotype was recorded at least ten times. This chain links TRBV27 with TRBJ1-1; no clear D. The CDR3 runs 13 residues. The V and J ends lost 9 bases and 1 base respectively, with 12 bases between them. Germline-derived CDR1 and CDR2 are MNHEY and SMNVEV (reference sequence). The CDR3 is CASQRAGNTEAFF. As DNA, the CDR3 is TGTGCCAGTCAGCGAGCAGGGAACACTGAAGCTTTCTTT.

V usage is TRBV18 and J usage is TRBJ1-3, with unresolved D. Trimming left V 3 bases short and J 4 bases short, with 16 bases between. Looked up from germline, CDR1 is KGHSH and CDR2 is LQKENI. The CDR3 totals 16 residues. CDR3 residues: CASSPFDGSSGNTIYF. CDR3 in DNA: TGTGCCAGCTCACCTTTTGACGGGTCATCAGGAAACACCATATATTTT. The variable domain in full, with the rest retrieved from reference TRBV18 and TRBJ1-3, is NAGVMQNPRHLVRRRGQEARLRCSPMKGHSHVYWYRQLPEEGLKFMVYLQKENIIDESGMPKERFSAEFPKEGPSILRIQQVVRGDSAAYFCASSPFDGSSGNTIYFGEGSWLTVV.

In DNA form, the CDR3 reads TGCGCCAGCAGCCTAGGGACAGACGGTCAGCCCCAGCATTTT. Translating gives CASSLGTDGQPQHF. The chain joins TRBV5-1 to TRBJ1-5, with 7 bases fitting TRBD1. This CDR3 region has 14 residues. Unmatched junction bases numbered 7, after V lost 4 bases and J lost 6 bases. The germline gives CDR1 SGHRS, CDR2 YFSETQ.

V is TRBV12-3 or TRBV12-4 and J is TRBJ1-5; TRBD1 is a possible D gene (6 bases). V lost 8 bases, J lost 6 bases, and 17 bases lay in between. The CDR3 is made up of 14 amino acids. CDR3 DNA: TGTGCCAGCTCGGGTGACAGGCCCAGTCAGCCCCAGCATTTT. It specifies CASSGDRPSQPQHF.

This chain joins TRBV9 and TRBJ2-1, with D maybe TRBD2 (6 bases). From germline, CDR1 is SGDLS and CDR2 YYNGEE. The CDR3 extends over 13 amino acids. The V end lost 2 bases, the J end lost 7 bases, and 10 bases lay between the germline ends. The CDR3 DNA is TGTGCCAGCAGCGTCCGGGGGTTAAATGAGCAGTTCTTC. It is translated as CASSVRGLNEQFF.

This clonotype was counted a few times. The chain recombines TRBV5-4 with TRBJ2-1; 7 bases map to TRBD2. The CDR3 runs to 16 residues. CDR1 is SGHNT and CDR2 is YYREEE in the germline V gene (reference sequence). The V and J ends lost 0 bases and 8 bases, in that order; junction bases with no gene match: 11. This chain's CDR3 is CASSLDPARLADEQFF. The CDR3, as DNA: TGTGCCAGCAGCTTGGACCCAGCCAGACTAGCAGATGAGCAGTTCTTC.

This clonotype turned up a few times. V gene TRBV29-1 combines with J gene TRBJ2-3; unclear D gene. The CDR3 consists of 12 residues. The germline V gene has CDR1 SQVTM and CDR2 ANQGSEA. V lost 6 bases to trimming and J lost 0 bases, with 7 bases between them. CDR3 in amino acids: CSVLDSTDTQYF. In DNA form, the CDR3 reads TGCAGCGTCCTTGACAGCACAGATACGCAGTATTTT.

The CDR3 region has the DNA TGTGCCAGCAGCTCCCGGGACAGGGCCTCCCGGGGGACCCAGTACTTC. It specifies CASSSRDRASRGTQYF. This chain uses TRBV7-2 with TRBJ2-5; TRBD1 matches 9 bases. CDR1 SGHTA and CDR2 FQGNSA come from the germline V gene. CDR3 size: 16 residues. The V segment lost 4 bases and the J segment 7 bases; nucleotides outside the gene matches: 13.